This TCR beta chain originates from a study of vaccination effects on CD4 cells after COVID-19. As for the study in general: Each participant was administered two doses of either the BNT162b2 or the mRNA-1273 vaccine. Study-level points and caveats: Both infection-induced and vaccine-induced clones contracted markedly at late post-vaccination timepoints. In vaccinees who were healthy, merely 1 out of 255 vaccine-induced clones cross-reacted with common cold coronaviruses.

Antigen-specific CD4+ T cells expanded by the ViraFEST assay with viral peptide pools were then sequenced. Subsequent to less than twelve days of culture, CD4+ T cells were isolated. The study found no prior SARS-CoV-2 infection in the vaccine recipients, who tested negative for nucleocapsid antibodies. Over 1.5 million PBMC per well were cultured with approximately 9.7 IU/ml IL-2 and approximately 9.1 ug/ml peptides. This clone was seen a handful of times. The target antigen is unknown. This CDR3 contains 16 residues. The V and J ends lost 0 bases and 1 base respectively, with 10 bases between them. Germline V gene lookup returns CDR1 SGHRS and CDR2 YFSETQ. Some clones are missing from TCRdb's copy, which holds only in-frame ones; the method was immunoSEQ multiplex PCR. The top ten clones hold 4% of a sample with around 71,000 clones, under 75% of them seen once.

V and J are TRBV5-1 and TRBJ2-2, with D uncertain. Material: CD4+ T cells from PBMCs cultured with HCoV-OC43 spike peptides, obtained before COVID-19 vaccination. Subset reported: HCoV-OC43 spike overlapping peptide pool stimulation. The origin of this receptor is a human donor who received a COVID-19 vaccine. CDR3 in DNA: TGCGCCAGCAGCTTGGTTGCCCACCAGAACACCGGGGAGCTGTTTTTT. It yields the protein CASSLVAHQNTGELFF.